This passage covers 8 T cell receptor beta chains from one sample sequenced in a study of blood T cell repertoires in COVID-19. TCRdb keeps only in-frame clones here, not all; method: immunoSEQ multiplex PCR. Of about 130,000 clones in the sample, about 88% are singletons; the top ten hold 2.3%. The specimen was PBMCs or T cells enriched from blood (not recorded which). The receptors were gathered from a woman aged 45-65 years who had recovered from COVID-19.

The genes are TRBV28 and TRBJ1-3; D may be TRBD1 (6 bases). Trimming left V 6 bases short and J 4 bases short, with 16 bases between. The CDR3 is 15 amino acids. Germline CDR1 and CDR2: MDHEN and SYDVKM. DNA for the CDR3: TGTGCCAGCAGCACCACAGGGTCTGGAGGAAACACCATATATTTT. It is translated as CASSTTGSGGNTIYF.

The J gene is TRBJ1-4, the V gene TRBV9; 7 nucleotides match TRBD1. The germline V gene has CDR1 SGDLS and CDR2 YYNGEE. The CDR3 is 14 residues long. J was trimmed by 5 bases and V by 5 bases; bases with no gene match: 6. In DNA, the CDR3 is TGTGCCAGCAGTACAGGGGATGCGAATGAAAAACTGTTTTTT. Translated: CASSTGDANEKLFF.

V and J are TRBV29-1 and TRBJ1-3; the D is unclear. From germline, CDR1 is SQVTM and CDR2 ANQGSEA. There are 13 residues in the CDR3. V lost 6 bases, J lost 4 bases, and 13 bases lay in between. CDR3 nucleotide sequence: TGCAGCGTCCGAATCTCGACAGGAAACACCATATATTTT. Translated, it gives CSVRISTGNTIYF.

The J gene is TRBJ1-6, the V gene TRBV5-1; 8 nucleotides line up with TRBD1. The CDR3 is 16 amino acids. J gave up 3 bases and V 4 bases, and 6 bases lay outside the gene matches. The germline V gene encodes CDR1 SGHRS and CDR2 YFSETQ. The CDR3 reads CASSADRANYNSPLHF. The CDR3 DNA sequence: TGCGCCAGCAGCGCGGACAGGGCAAACTATAATTCACCCCTCCACTTT.

This chain uses TRBV27 with TRBJ1-1; TRBD1 agrees at 8 bases. The germline V gene has CDR1 MNHEY and CDR2 SMNVEV (reference sequence). The CDR3 totals 14 residues. Unmatched junction bases numbered 6, after V lost 6 bases and J lost 3 bases. The CDR3 DNA sequence: TGTGCCAGCAGCCAACAGGGGGGGGACACTGAAGCTTTCTTT. As protein: CASSQQGGDTEAFF.

This chain connects TRBV6-1 to TRBJ2-2, with no clear D. CDR3 length: 13 residues. V was clipped by 2 bases and J by 6 bases, with 7 bases between them. Germline values: CDR1 MNHNS, CDR2 SASEGT. The CDR3 region is CASSENLSGELFF. The CDR3 DNA reads TGTGCCAGCAGTGAAAACTTATCCGGGGAGCTGTTTTTT.

The chain is built from TRBV5-1 and TRBJ1-2; TRBD1 might be the D (5 bases). CDR3 length: 15 residues. Trimming pared 4 bases from V and 0 bases from J, leaving 13 bases between. Germline V CDR1 and CDR2: SGHRS, YFSETQ. The CDR3 DNA is TGCGCCAGCAGCAGCGGAGGGACCGCTAACTATGGCTACACCTTC. Amino acids: CASSSGGTANYGYTF.

This clone showed up just once. V is TRBV6-2 or TRBV6-3 and J is TRBJ1-1, with TRBD1 identical over 8 bases. After removal of 2 bases from V and 5 bases from J, the junction contained 7 bases not matched to a gene. CDR1 MNHEY and CDR2 SVGEGT come from the germline V gene. There are 15 residues in the CDR3. CDR3 amino acids: CASSYTPTGETEAFF. Here the CDR3 DNA reads TGTGCCAGCAGTTACACGCCGACAGGGGAGACTGAAGCTTTCTTT.